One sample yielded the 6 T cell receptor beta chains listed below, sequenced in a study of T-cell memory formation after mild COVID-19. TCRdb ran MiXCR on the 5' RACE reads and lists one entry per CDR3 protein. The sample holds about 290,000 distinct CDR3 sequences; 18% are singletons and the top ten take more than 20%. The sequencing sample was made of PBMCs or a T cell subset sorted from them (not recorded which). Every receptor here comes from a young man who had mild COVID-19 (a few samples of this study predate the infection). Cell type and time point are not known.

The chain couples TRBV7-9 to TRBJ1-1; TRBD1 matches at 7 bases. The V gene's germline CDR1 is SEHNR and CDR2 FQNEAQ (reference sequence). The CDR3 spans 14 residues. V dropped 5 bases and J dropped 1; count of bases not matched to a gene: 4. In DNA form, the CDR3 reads TGTGCCAGCAGCATCCGACAGGGGAACACTGAAGCTTTCTTT. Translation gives CASSIRQGNTEAFF.

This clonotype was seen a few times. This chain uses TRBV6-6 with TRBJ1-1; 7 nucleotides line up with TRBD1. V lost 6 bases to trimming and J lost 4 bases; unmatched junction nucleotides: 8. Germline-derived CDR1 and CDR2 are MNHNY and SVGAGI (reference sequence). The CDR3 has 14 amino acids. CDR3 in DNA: TGTGCCAGCAGCATCACAGGGGACGGCACTGAAGCTTTCTTT. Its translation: CASSITGDGTEAFF.

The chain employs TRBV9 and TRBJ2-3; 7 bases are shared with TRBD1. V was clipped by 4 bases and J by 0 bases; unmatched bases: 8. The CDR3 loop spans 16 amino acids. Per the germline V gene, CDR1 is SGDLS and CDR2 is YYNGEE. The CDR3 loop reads CASSLRTGTSTDTQYF. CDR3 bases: TGTGCCAGCAGCCTCCGGACAGGAACTAGCACAGATACGCAGTATTTT. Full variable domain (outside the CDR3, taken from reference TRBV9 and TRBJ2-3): DSGVTQTPKHLITATGQRVTLRCSPRSGDLSVYWYQQSLDQGLQFLIQYYNGEERAKGNILERFSAQQFPDLHSELNLSSLELGDSALYFCASSLRTGTSTDTQYFGPGTRLTVL.

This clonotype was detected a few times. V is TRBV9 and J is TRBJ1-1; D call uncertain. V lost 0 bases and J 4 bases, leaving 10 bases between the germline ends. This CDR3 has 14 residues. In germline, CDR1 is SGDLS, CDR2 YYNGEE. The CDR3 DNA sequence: TGTGCCAGCAGCGTAGAGGGTATCGGCACTGAAGCTTTCTTT. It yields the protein CASSVEGIGTEAFF.

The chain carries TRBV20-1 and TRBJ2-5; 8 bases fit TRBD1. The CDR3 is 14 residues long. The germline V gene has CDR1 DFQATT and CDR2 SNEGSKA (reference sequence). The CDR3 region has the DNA TGCAGCTGGGGGATAACAGGGGGTATGGAGACCCAGTACTTC. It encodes CSWGITGGMETQYF.

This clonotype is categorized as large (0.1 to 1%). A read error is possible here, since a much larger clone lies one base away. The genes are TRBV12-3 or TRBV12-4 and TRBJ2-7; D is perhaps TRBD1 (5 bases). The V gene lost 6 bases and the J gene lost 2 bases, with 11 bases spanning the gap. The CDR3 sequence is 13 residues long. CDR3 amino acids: CASRFWTPYEQYF. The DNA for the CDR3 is TGTGCCAGCAGATTTTGGACACCCTACGAGCAGTACTTC.